The next 11 T cell receptor beta chains were all read from a single sample in a study of CD8 T cells in ankylosing spondylitis. TCRdb re-called the 5' RACE reads with MiXCR, one entry per CDR3 protein. The profile shows a few hundred thousand distinct CDR3 sequences, 20% to 25% of them singletons. The sample consisted of blood, either unsorted or a sorted T cell fraction (not recorded which). The receptors shown here come from a male donor with ankylosing spondylitis or in good health (not recorded which).

The rearrangement joins TRBV20-1 to TRBJ2-1; 9 bases line up with TRBD2. Germline values: CDR1 DFQATT, CDR2 SNEGSKA (reference sequence). J gave up 4 bases and V 5 bases, and 3 bases lay outside the gene matches. The CDR3 has 13 amino acids. The CDR3 bases are TGCAGTGCTGGAAGCGGGGGGTACAATGAGCAGTTCTTC. Amino acids: CSAGSGGYNEQFF.

The V call is TRBV6-5, the J call TRBJ2-1, with D perhaps matching TRBD1 (5 bases). Germline CDR1 and CDR2: MNHEY and SVGAGI. Trimming removed 0 bases from V and 4 bases from J, with 13 bases in between. The CDR3 covers 16 residues. Written as DNA, the CDR3 is TGTGCCAGCAGTTACTCATCAGGGAAACTATACAATGAGCAGTTCTTC. Its translation is CASSYSSGKLYNEQFF.

This clonotype appeared a few times. The chain combines TRBV12-3 or TRBV12-4 with TRBJ2-1, with 11 bases matching TRBD2. This CDR3 is 16 amino acids long. J lost 10 bases, V lost 6 bases, and 14 bases had no gene match. The CDR3 loop reads CASSPRGSGGAKEQFF. DNA of the CDR3: TGTGCCAGCAGCCCTCGCGGTAGCGGGGGGGCAAAGGAGCAGTTCTTC.

The CDR3 DNA is TGTGCCAGCAGCGCACCCCTGAAGGGGGCATACAATGAGCAGTTCTTC. This gives the protein CASSAPLKGAYNEQFF. This chain connects TRBV9 to TRBJ2-1; 7 bases match TRBD1. V lost 3 bases, J lost 4 bases, and 10 bases stayed unmatched. Germline V gene sequence: CDR1 SGDLS, CDR2 YYNGEE. CDR3 length: 16 residues.

This clonotype was picked up a small number of times. The gene calls are TRBV28 and TRBJ2-4; the D is unclear. The CDR3 covers 15 residues. Deletions cut 1 base from V and 7 bases from J, with 14 bases between. Germline CDR1 MDHEN, CDR2 SYDVKM. The CDR3 is CASSLSWETENIQYF. In DNA form, the CDR3 reads TGTGCCAGCAGTTTATCGTGGGAAACAGAGAACATTCAGTACTTC.

V gene TRBV19 combines with J gene TRBJ2-1; D unclear. Germline V gives CDR1 LNHDA, CDR2 SQIVND (reference sequence). This CDR3 contains 12 residues. The V end lost 0 bases, the J end lost 8 bases, and 5 bases lay between the germline ends. The DNA of the CDR3 is TGTGCCAGTAGTATAGATTGGGATGAGCAGTTCTTC. Protein product: CASSIDWDEQFF.

V gene TRBV27 combines with J gene TRBJ1-1; D gene ambiguous. This CDR3 contains 14 residues. Germline V gene lookup returns CDR1 MNHEY and CDR2 SMNVEV (reference sequence). The germline V and J ends were trimmed by 5 bases and 5 bases, with 15 bases remaining between them. CDR3 DNA: TGTGCCAGCAGTCCCATCGCCTGGTCGACTGAAGCTTTCTTT. Translating it yields CASSPIAWSTEAFF.

This clonotype was counted a few times. CDR3 in DNA: TGTGCCAGCAGCCAAGTGCCGGGGGCCTCTGAAGCTTTCTTT. Translated, it gives CASSQVPGASEAFF. The J gene is TRBJ1-1, the V gene TRBV3-1; possibly TRBD1 for D (6 bases). Germline V gives CDR1 LGHDT, CDR2 YNNKEL (reference sequence). V was trimmed by 1 base and J by 6 bases, leaving 12 bases between them. The CDR3 contains 14 residues. Full variable domain (outside the CDR3, taken from reference TRBV3-1 and TRBJ1-1): DTAVSQTPKYLVTQMGNDKSIKCEQNLGHDTMYWYKQDSKKFLKIMFSYNNKELIINETVPNRFSPKSPDKAHLNLHINSLELGDSAVYFCASSQVPGASEAFFGQGTRLTVV.

In this sample, this clonotype turned up a few times. The genes are TRBV7-2 and TRBJ1-1; D is ambiguous. Germline V lookup: CDR1 SGHTA, CDR2 FQGNSA. Trimming cost V 7 bases and J 8 bases, with 14 bases left between them. The CDR3 is made up of 12 amino acids. For the CDR3, the DNA is TGTGCCAGCATCAAACAGTCGGGGGAAGCTTTCTTT. Translated, it gives CASIKQSGEAFF.

This clonotype was counted a few times. The chain has TRBV10-3 and TRBJ1-3; tentative D call: TRBD1 (5 bases). Trimming removed 8 bases at V and 2 bases at J, with 10 bases between. Germline V gives CDR1 ENHRY, CDR2 SYGVKD. The CDR3 extends over 13 amino acids. CDR3 bases: TGTGCCATCTTGGGGCCTCCTGGAAACACCATATATTTT. Translation gives CAILGPPGNTIYF.

This clonotype was counted only a few times. The chain employs TRBV25-1 and TRBJ2-7; a possible D gene is TRBD2 (5 bases). The CDR3 is 14 amino acids. Trimming took off 0 bases at V and 9 bases at J, with 15 bases between the two ends. Germline V CDR1 and CDR2: MGHDK, SYGVNS. The DNA for the CDR3 is TGTGCCAGCAGTGAATATGAAGGGCCGGAGGTGCAGTACTTC. The encoded protein is CASSEYEGPEVQYF.